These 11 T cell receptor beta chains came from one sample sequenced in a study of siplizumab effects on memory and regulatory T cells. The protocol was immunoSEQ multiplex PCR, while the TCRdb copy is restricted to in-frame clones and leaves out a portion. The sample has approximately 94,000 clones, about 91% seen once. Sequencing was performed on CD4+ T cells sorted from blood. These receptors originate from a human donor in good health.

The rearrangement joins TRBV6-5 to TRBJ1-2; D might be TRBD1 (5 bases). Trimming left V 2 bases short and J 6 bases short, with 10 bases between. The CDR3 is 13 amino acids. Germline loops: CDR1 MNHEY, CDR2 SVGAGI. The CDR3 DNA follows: TGTGCCAGCAGTTACGGCAGGGATAATGGCTACACCTTC. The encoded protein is CASSYGRDNGYTF.

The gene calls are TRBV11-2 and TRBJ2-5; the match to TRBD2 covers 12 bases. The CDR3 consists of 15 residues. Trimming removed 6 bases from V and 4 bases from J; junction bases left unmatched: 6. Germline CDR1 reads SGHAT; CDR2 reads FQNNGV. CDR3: CASSPTSGGRETQYF. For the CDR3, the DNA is TGTGCCAGCAGTCCAACTAGCGGGGGGCGAGAGACCCAGTACTTC.

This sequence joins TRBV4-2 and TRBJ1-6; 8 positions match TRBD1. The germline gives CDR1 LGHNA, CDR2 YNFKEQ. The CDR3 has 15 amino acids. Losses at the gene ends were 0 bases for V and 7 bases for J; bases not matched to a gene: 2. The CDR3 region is CASSQEYRGNSPLHF. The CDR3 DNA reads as TGTGCCAGCAGCCAAGAGTACAGGGGGAATTCACCCCTCCACTTT.

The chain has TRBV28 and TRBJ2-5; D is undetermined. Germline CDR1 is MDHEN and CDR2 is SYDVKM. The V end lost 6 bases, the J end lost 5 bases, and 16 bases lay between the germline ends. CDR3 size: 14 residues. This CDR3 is CASSLGGVMETQYF. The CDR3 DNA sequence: TGTGCCAGCAGCCTCGGTGGGGTTATGGAGACCCAGTACTTC.

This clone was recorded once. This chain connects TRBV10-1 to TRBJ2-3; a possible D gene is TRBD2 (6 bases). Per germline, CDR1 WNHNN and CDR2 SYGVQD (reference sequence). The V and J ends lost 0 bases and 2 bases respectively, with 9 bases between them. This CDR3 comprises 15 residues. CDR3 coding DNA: TGCGCCAGCAGTGAGTCAGGGCGGGACACAGATACGCAGTATTTT. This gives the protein CASSESGRDTDTQYF.

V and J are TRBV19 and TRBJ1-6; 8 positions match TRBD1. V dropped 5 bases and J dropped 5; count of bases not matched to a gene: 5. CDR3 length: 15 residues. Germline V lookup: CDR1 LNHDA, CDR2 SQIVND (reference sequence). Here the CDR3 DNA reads TGTGCCAGTAGTCCCTCGGGACAGGATAATTCACCCCTCCACTTT. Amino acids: CASSPSGQDNSPLHF.

CDR3 sequence: CAISDFLSYEQYF. The CDR3 DNA follows: TGTGCCATCAGTGACTTTTTATCCTACGAGCAGTACTTC. The chain links TRBV10-3 to TRBJ2-7; no clear D. Germline CDR1 is ENHRY and CDR2 is SYGVKD. The V end was cut by 3 bases, the J end by 1 base, with 7 bases between. The CDR3 is made up of 13 amino acids.

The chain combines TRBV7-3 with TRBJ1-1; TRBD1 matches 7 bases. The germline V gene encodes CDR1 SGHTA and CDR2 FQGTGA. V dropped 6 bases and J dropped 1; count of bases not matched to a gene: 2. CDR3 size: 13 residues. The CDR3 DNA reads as TGTGCCAGCAGTTACAGGGGGAACACTGAAGCTTTCTTT. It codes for CASSYRGNTEAFF. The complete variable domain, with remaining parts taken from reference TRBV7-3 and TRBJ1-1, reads GAGVSQTPSNKVTEKGKYVELRCDPISGHTALYWYRQSLGQGPEFLIYFQGTGAADDSGLPNDRFFAVRPEGSVSTLKIQRTERGDSAVYLCASSYRGNTEAFFGQGTRLTVV.

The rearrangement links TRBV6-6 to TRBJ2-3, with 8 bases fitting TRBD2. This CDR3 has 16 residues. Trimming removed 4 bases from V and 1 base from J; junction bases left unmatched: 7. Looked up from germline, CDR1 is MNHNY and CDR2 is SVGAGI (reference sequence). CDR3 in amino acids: CASSSIGRGGTDTQYF. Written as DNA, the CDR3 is TGTGCCAGCAGTTCCATCGGGCGGGGGGGCACAGATACGCAGTATTTT.

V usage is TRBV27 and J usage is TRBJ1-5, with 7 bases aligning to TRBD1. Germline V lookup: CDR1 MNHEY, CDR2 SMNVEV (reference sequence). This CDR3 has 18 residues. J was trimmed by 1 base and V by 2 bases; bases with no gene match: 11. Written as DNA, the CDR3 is TGTGCCAGCAGTTTAACCAAAACCCGGGACAGAAGCAATCAGCCCCAGCATTTT. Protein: CASSLTKTRDRSNQPQHF.

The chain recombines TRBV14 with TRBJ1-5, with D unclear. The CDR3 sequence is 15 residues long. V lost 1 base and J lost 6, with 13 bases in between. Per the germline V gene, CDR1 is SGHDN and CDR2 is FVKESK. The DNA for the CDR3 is TGTGCCAGCAGCCAAGGGCGGCAGACGAGTCAGCCCCAGCATTTT. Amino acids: CASSQGRQTSQPQHF. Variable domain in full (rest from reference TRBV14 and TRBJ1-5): EAGVTQFPSHSVIEKGQTVTLRCDPISGHDNLYWYRRVMGKEIKFLLHFVKESKQDESGMPNNRFLAERTGGTYSTLKVQPAELEDSGVYFCASSQGRQTSQPQHFGDGTRLSIL.